This T cell receptor beta chain is from a study of T-cell memory formation after mild COVID-19. General study findings and limits: Pre-infection memory harbored some responding clones, suggesting cross-reactive memory joined. CD8+ contracting clones occupied EMRA, while CD4+ ones occupied mainly CM and EM.

Barcoded TCR alpha and TCR beta cDNA libraries with UMIs came from 5'RACE using constant-segment primers. TCRdb independently ran MiXCR on the 5' RACE reads; one entry per CDR3 protein. This sample has about half a million distinct CDR3 sequences; roughly 18% occur once, and the top ten carry more than 9%. This clonotype was picked up a small number of times. What it binds is not known. Germline CDR1 and CDR2: KGHDR and SFDVKD. The CDR3 contains 14 residues. The V end was cut by 2 bases, the J end by 8 bases, with 14 bases between. The V and J genes are TRBV24-1 and TRBJ1-2; D remains unclear. The receptor was derived from an adult woman who had mild COVID-19 (a few samples of this study predate the infection). Cell type and time point are not known. The sequenced material came from PBMCs or a T cell subset sorted from them (not recorded which). The CDR3 DNA follows: TGTGCCACCAGTGATTCCGGGCCAGCGAAGGGCTACACCTTC. Translation gives CATSDSGPAKGYTF.